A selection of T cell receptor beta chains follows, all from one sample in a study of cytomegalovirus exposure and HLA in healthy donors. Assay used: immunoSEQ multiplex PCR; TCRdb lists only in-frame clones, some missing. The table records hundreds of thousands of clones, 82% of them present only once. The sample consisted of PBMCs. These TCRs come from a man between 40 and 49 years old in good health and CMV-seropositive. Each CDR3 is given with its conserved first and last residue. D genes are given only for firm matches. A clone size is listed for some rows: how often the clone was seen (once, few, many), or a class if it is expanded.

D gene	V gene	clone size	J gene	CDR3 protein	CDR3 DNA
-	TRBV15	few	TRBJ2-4	CATSRRSVGGNIQYF	TGTGCCACCAGCAGGCGCTCGGTGGGGGGAAACATTCAGTACTTC
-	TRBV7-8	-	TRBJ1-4	CASSLFSPDFEKLFF	TGTGCCAGCAGCTTATTTTCCCCTGACTTTGAAAAACTGTTTTTT
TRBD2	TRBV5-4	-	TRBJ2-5	CASSLGVAGGETQYF	TGTGCCAGCAGCTTGGGGGTAGCGGGAGGAGAGACCCAGTACTTC
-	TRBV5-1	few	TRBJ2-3	CASSLGDFTDTQYF	TGCGCCAGCAGCTTGGGCGACTTCACAGATACGCAGTATTTT
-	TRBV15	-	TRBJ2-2	CATSRGKTGMAGELFF	TGTGCCACCAGCAGAGGGAAGACGGGTATGGCCGGGGAGCTGTTTTTT
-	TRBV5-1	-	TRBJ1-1	CASSPDNSMWAFF	TGCGCCAGCAGCCCCGACAACTCTATGTGGGCTTTCTTT
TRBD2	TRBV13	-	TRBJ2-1	CASSLKYSELAGVRDEQFF	TGTGCCAGCAGCTTAAAGTATTCGGAGCTAGCGGGAGTGCGGGATGAGCAGTTCTTC
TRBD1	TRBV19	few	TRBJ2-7	CASSVGAGQGTYEQYF	TGTGCCAGTAGTGTAGGAGCCGGACAGGGAACCTACGAGCAGTACTTC
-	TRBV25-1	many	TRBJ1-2	CASSPPEMSGDGYTF	TGTGCCAGCAGCCCCCCCGAGATGTCCGGGGATGGCTACACCTTC
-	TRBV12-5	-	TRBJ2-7	CASGDRSREYEQYF	TGTGCTAGTGGTGACAGGTCGAGGGAATACGAGCAGTACTTC
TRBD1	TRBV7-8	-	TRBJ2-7	CASSLGGQGAYEQYF	TGTGCCAGCAGCTTAGGGGGGCAGGGGGCCTACGAGCAGTACTTC
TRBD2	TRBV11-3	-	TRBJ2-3	CASSLGLAGVGTDTQYF	TGTGCCAGCAGCTTAGGACTAGCGGGAGTGGGCACAGATACGCAGTATTTT
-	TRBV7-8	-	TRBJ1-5	CASSLEPGQPQHF	TGTGCCAGCAGCTTAGAACCGGGGCAGCCCCAGCATTTT
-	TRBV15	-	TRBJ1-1	CATSRDLREAFF	TGTGCCACCAGCAGAGATCTTCGTGAAGCTTTCTTT
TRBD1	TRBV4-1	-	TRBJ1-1	CASSRFLGTANTEAFF	TGCGCCAGCAGCCGTTTTCTAGGGACAGCGAACACTGAAGCTTTCTTT
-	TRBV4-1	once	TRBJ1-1	CASSLGPRGTEAFF	TGCGCCAGCAGCCTGGGACCGCGGGGCACTGAAGCTTTCTTT